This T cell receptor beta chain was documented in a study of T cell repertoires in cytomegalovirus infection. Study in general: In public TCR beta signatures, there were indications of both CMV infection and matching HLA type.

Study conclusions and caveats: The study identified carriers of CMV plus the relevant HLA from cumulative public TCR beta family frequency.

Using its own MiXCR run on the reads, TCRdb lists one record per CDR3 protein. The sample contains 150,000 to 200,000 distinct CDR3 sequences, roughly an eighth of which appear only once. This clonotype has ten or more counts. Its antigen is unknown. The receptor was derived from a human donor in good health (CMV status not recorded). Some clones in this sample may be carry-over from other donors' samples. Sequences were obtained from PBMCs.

The CDR3 region is CASSLAGHDYGYTF. CDR3 nucleotide sequence: TGTGCCAGCAGCTTAGCAGGGCACGACTATGGCTACACCTTC. The V and J genes are TRBV7-9 and TRBJ1-2; D is ambiguous. CDR3 size: 14 residues. Germline V gene lookup returns CDR1 SEHNR and CDR2 FQNEAQ (reference sequence). Deletions cut 0 bases from V and 3 bases from J, with 8 bases between. Together with reference TRBV7-9 and TRBJ1-2, the CDR3 gives the full variable domain: DTGVSQNPRHKITKRGQNVTFRCDPISEHNRLYWYRQTLGQGPEFLTYFQNEAQLEKSRLLSDRFSAERPKGSFSTLEIQRTEQGDSAMYLCASSLAGHDYGYTFGSGTRLTVV.